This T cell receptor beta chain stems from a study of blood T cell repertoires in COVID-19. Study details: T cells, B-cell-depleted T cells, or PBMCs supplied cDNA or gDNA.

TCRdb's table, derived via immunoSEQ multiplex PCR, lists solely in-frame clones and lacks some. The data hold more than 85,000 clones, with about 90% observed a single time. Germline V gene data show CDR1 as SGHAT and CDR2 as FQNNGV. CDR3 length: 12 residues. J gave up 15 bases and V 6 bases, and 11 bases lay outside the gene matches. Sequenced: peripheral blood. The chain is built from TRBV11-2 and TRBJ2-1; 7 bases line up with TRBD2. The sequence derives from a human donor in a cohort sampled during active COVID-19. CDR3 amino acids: CASSIAGPTGFF. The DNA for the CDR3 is TGTGCCAGCAGTATAGCGGGCCCGACTGGGTTCTTC.